The table lists the clone carrying this TCR beta chain with a count of one. This specimen belongs to a study of blood T cell repertoires in COVID-19. The CDR3 extends over 13 amino acids. V was shortened by 0 bases and J by 3 bases, with 8 bases between the two germline ends. Germline values: CDR1 GTSNPN, CDR2 SVGIG (reference sequence). Some clones are missing from TCRdb's copy, which holds only in-frame ones; the method was immunoSEQ multiplex PCR. The sample shows 150,000 to 200,000 clones, 60% to 80% of them seen only once. The V gene is TRBV30, the J gene TRBJ1-1; D possibly corresponds to TRBD1 (6 bases). The receptor's source is a man between 65 and 85 years old with acute or convalescent COVID-19. The sequencing input was peripheral blood. DNA of the CDR3: TGTGCCTGGAGTGTTCGGACAGACACTGAAGCTTTCTTT. Protein product: CAWSVRTDTEAFF. Complete variable domain (other parts from reference TRBV30 and TRBJ1-1): SQTIHQWPATLVQPVGSPLSLECTVEGTSNPNLYWYRQAAGRGLQLLFYSVGIGQISSEVPQNLSASRPQDRQFILSSKKLLLSDSGFYLCAWSVRTDTEAFFGQGTRLTVV.